Each of the 20 T cell receptor beta chains below was sequenced from the same sample in a study of regulatory T cells in long-lasting Graves disease. Time point here: newly diagnosed GD, antithyroid drugs for less than 3 months. The TCR library used RNA extracted from PBMCs. Sequencing libraries for TCR beta were prepared with iRepertoire HTBI primers and Arm-PCR of CDR3 regions. TCRdb re-called the multiplex PCR reads through MiXCR, storing one row per CDR3 protein. Of hundreds of thousands of distinct CDR3 sequences listed, 16% are singletons. These data were likewise used in another study, on T cells in Graves' hyperthyroidism and ophthalmopathy.

Sequencing used peripheral blood mononuclear cells (PBMCs), obtained at new diagnosis, from a patient treated with antithyroid drugs. These receptors all come from a woman aged 25 to 39 with Graves disease.

This clonotype has only a few counts. The chain employs TRBV6-4 and TRBJ1-6; no clear D gene. The CDR3 extends over 15 amino acids. Germline CDR1 and CDR2: MRHNA and SNTAGT. V dropped 9 bases and J dropped 2 bases, with 14 bases sitting between them. The CDR3 bases are TGTGCCAGATTTGGAGAATGCCCCTATAATTCACCCCTCCACTTT. Protein sequence: CARFGECPYNSPLHF.

The genes are TRBV2 and TRBJ1-3, with D perhaps matching TRBD1 (6 bases). V was cut by 8 bases and J by 5 bases, with 19 bases left in between. CDR3 length equals 15 residues. Germline V gene data show CDR1 as SNHLY and CDR2 as FYNNEI. The CDR3 nucleotides are TGTGCCAGCTTTCAGGGGACGGTGGCCAGAAACACCATATATTTT. Protein: CASFQGTVARNTIYF.

This clonotype was counted at least ten times. The gene calls are TRBV7-9 and TRBJ1-1, with D unresolved. The CDR3 is made up of 15 amino acids. Germline V gene lookup returns CDR1 SEHNR and CDR2 FQNEAQ (reference sequence). V dropped 5 bases and J dropped 2 bases, with 15 bases sitting between them. The CDR3 protein is CASSRDGYRNTEAFF. CDR3 sequence (DNA): TGTGCCAGCAGCCGCGACGGCTACAGAAACACTGAAGCTTTCTTT.

The gene calls are TRBV28 and TRBJ1-3; D unresolved. The germline V and J ends were trimmed by 5 bases and 0 bases, with 11 bases remaining between them. Germline CDR1 is MDHEN and CDR2 is SYDVKM. This CDR3 region has 15 residues. The CDR3 coding sequence is TGTGCCAGCAGTCTAACTACCGCCTCTGGAAACACCATATATTTT. It encodes CASSLTTASGNTIYF. Full variable domain (missing parts from reference TRBV28 and TRBJ1-3): DVKVTQSSRYLVKRTGEKVFLECVQDMDHENMFWYRQDPGLGLRLIYFSYDVKMKEKGDIPEGYSVSREKKERFSLILESASTNQTSMYLCASSLTTASGNTIYFGEGSWLTVV.

This clonotype appeared a few times. In nucleotides, the CDR3 is TGCAGTGCCCAGGGAGTTGCCAAAAACATTCAGTACTTC. Encoded protein: CSAQGVAKNIQYF. The chain recombines TRBV20-1 with TRBJ2-4; D might be TRBD1 or TRBD2, each matching 5 bases. Trimming took off 6 bases at V and 1 base at J, with 10 bases between the two ends. There are 13 residues in the CDR3. Germline assignment: CDR1 DFQATT and CDR2 SNEGSKA (reference sequence).

This clonotype turned up a few times. V is TRBV7-9 and J is TRBJ1-4; D possibly corresponds to TRBD1 (5 bases). Trimming pared 2 bases from V and 2 bases from J, leaving 15 bases between. Per the germline V gene, CDR1 is SEHNR and CDR2 is FQNEAQ (reference sequence). The CDR3 runs 17 residues. CDR3 nucleotides: TGTGCCAGCAGCTTATCTGGCAGGGTGATGACTAATGAAAAACTGTTTTTT. Residues: CASSLSGRVMTNEKLFF.

The gene calls are TRBV5-1 and TRBJ2-5; D uncertain. CDR3 size: 13 residues. CDR1 and CDR2 (germline): SGHRS, YFSETQ. Trimming cost V 6 bases and J 1 base, with 10 bases left between them. CDR3 region: CASKGVVQETQYF. The CDR3 DNA reads as TGCGCCAGCAAGGGTGTAGTCCAAGAGACCCAGTACTTC.

The V call is TRBV19, the J call TRBJ2-3; D remains ambiguous. Per the germline V gene, CDR1 is LNHDA and CDR2 is SQIVND (reference sequence). V was shortened by 3 bases and J by 4 bases, with 11 bases between the two germline ends. The CDR3 spans 14 residues. The CDR3, as DNA: TGTGCCAGTAGTATGGGCCAACGCGCAGATACGCAGTATTTT. The encoded protein is CASSMGQRADTQYF.

This clonotype was observed many times. The chain carries TRBV5-1 and TRBJ2-7; D is undetermined. This CDR3 spans 14 amino acids. Looked up from germline, CDR1 is SGHRS and CDR2 is YFSETQ. V lost 1 base to trimming and J lost 3 bases, with 11 bases between them. The CDR3 here is CASSLRAGRYEQYF. The CDR3 DNA reads as TGCGCCAGCAGCTTGCGGGCCGGGCGCTACGAGCAGTACTTC.

The gene calls are TRBV29-1 and TRBJ2-7, with 9 bases aligning to TRBD1. The V segment lost 7 bases and the J segment 0 bases; nucleotides outside the gene matches: 16. Germline V CDR1 and CDR2: SQVTM, ANQGSEA. The CDR3 spans 17 residues. In nucleotides, the CDR3 is TGCAGCGCGACCCTGGGACAGGGACTAAGGAGCTCCTACGAGCAGTACTTC. It encodes CSATLGQGLRSSYEQYF.

CDR3 bases: TGCGCCAGCAAAGGACAGATCACCAACAATGAGCAGTTCTTC. Its translation is CASKGQITNNEQFF. The chain links TRBV4-1 to TRBJ2-1; D might be TRBD1 (6 bases). This CDR3 is built from 14 residues. With 7 bases removed from V and 5 bases from J, the gap between germline ends came to 15 bases. Germline V lookup: CDR1 MGHRA, CDR2 YSYEKL.

J is TRBJ2-3 and V is TRBV5-1, with D possibly being TRBD1 (5 bases). V lost 4 bases and J 5 bases, leaving 20 bases between the germline ends. Germline V gene sequence: CDR1 SGHRS, CDR2 YFSETQ. The CDR3 runs 16 residues. As DNA, the CDR3 is TGCGCCAGCAGCCCGCGACAGTTTAGGGCCCAAGATACGCAGTATTTT. This codes for CASSPRQFRAQDTQYF.

This clonotype was seen ten or more times. The chain has TRBV6-1 and TRBJ2-7; 14 positions agree with TRBD2. This CDR3 contains 18 residues. V was clipped by 6 bases and J by 3 bases; unmatched bases: 13. Germline V gene lookup returns CDR1 MNHNS and CDR2 SASEGT. The CDR3 reads CASRASGTSGSMGYEQYF. Here the CDR3 DNA reads TGTGCCAGCAGAGCCTCCGGGACTAGCGGGAGTATGGGCTACGAGCAGTACTTC.

This chain uses TRBV2 with TRBJ1-4; no firm D call. The CDR3 has 11 amino acids. V shed 3 bases and J shed 10 bases, with 6 bases lying between them. Germline V CDR1 and CDR2: SNHLY, FYNNEI. The CDR3 is CASSEYGKLFF. CDR3 coding DNA: TGTGCCAGCAGTGAGTATGGAAAACTGTTTTTT.

This clonotype appeared many times. This sequence joins TRBV7-2 and TRBJ1-3; D is possibly TRBD1 (5 bases). V was pared by 5 bases and J by 4 bases, with 9 bases between. The CDR3 loop spans 13 amino acids. In germline, CDR1 is SGHTA, CDR2 FQGNSA. The CDR3 protein is CASSPNRGNTIYF. DNA of the CDR3: TGTGCCAGCAGCCCGAACAGGGGAAACACCATATATTTT.

This clonotype has ten or more counts. The chain combines TRBV12-3 or TRBV12-4 with TRBJ1-2; 8 positions agree with TRBD1. The CDR3 totals 14 residues. J gave up 5 bases and V 5 bases, and 7 bases lay outside the gene matches. The CDR3 region is CASSPRTGSYGYTF. CDR3 sequence (DNA): TGTGCCAGCAGTCCAAGGACAGGGTCGTATGGCTACACCTTC.

This chain joins TRBV6-5 and TRBJ1-1; D is perhaps TRBD1 (5 bases). From germline, CDR1 is MNHEY and CDR2 SVGAGI. V was trimmed by 2 bases and J by 2 bases, leaving 9 bases between them. The CDR3 runs to 14 residues. The CDR3 DNA sequence: TGTGCCAGCAGTTACCCGACAGCTAACACTGAAGCTTTCTTT. Translated: CASSYPTANTEAFF.

This clonotype was counted at least ten times. The chain is built from TRBV28 and TRBJ2-1, with D possibly matching TRBD1 (5 bases). This CDR3 contains 14 residues. CDR1 and CDR2 from the germline V gene are MDHEN and SYDVKM. Trimming removed 6 bases at V and 5 bases at J, with 14 bases between. In DNA, the CDR3 is TGTGCCAGCAGAAAACAGAAAGGGGACAATGAGCAGTTCTTC. This codes for CASRKQKGDNEQFF.

This clonotype was counted a few times. J is TRBJ2-1 and V is TRBV5-1, with 8 bases matching TRBD2. V shed 4 bases, J shed 3 bases, and the junction held 15 bases outside the gene matches. Germline values: CDR1 SGHRS, CDR2 YFSETQ. The CDR3 sequence is 18 residues long. CDR3 DNA: TGCGCCAGCAGCAAGGAGGTTGTGTTAGCGGGAAGCTACAATGAGCAGTTCTTC. Encoded protein: CASSKEVVLAGSYNEQFF.

The rearrangement uses TRBV18 and TRBJ1-5; the D is unclear. Trimming removed 2 bases from V and 5 bases from J, with 10 bases in between. This CDR3 spans 14 amino acids. The V gene's germline CDR1 is KGHSH and CDR2 LQKENI. This CDR3 reads CASSPGGRHQPQHF. The CDR3 DNA follows: TGTGCCAGCTCACCAGGCGGACGACATCAGCCCCAGCATTTT.